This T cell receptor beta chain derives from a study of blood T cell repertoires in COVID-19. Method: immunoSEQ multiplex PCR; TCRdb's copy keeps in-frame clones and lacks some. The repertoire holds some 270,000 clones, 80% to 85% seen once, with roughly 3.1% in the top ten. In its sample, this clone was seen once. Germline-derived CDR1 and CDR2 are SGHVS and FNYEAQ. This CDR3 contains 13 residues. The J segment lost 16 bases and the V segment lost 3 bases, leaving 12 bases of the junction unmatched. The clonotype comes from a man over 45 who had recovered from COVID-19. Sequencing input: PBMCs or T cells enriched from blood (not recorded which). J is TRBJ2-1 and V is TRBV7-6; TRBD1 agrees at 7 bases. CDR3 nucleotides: TGTGCCAGCAGCTTTGGGGACAGTGCGCGACGTTTCTTC. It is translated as CASSFGDSARRFF.